What follows are 27 T cell receptor beta chains derived from one specimen sequenced in a study of blood T cell repertoires in COVID-19. Only in-frame clones appear in the TCRdb table, and some are missing; sequencing was by immunoSEQ multiplex PCR. The repertoire has about 26,000 clones, 66% of them found once; the top ten carry 7.3%. The source material was peripheral blood. Source of these receptors: a man aged 60 to 69 with active or convalescent COVID-19.

This clone was seen only a few times. The rearrangement links TRBV5-4 to TRBJ2-3; 13 nucleotides line up with TRBD2. This CDR3 is built from 16 residues. Germline V CDR1 and CDR2: SGHNT, YYREEE (reference sequence). Germline trimming cut 0 bases from V and 6 bases from J; bases unmatched to any gene: 4. The CDR3 nucleotides read TGTGCCAGCAGCTTGGGACTAGCGGGAGGTGCCGATACGCAGTATTTT. Translated, it gives CASSLGLAGGADTQYF.

V is TRBV4-1 and J is TRBJ1-1; TRBD1 matches 7 bases. Germline V gives CDR1 MGHRA, CDR2 YSYEKL. The CDR3 sequence is 14 residues long. The junction had 5 bases not matched to a gene; V was cut back by 6 bases and J by 1 base. The CDR3 reads CASRRQGENTEAFF. In DNA, the CDR3 is TGCGCCAGCAGGCGACAGGGTGAGAACACTGAAGCTTTCTTT.

The gene calls are TRBV18 and TRBJ1-1; the D is unclear. This CDR3 comprises 13 residues. Germline loops: CDR1 KGHSH, CDR2 LQKENI. V lost 1 base and J lost 9, with 12 bases in between. The CDR3 nucleotides read TGTGCCAGCTCACCACAGGACCGGGAAAAAGCTTTCTTT. It translates to CASSPQDREKAFF.

The chain employs TRBV6-6 and TRBJ2-3; unclear D gene. V was cut by 7 bases and J by 2 bases, with 13 bases left in between. The CDR3 is made up of 14 amino acids. Germline V gene sequence: CDR1 MNHNY, CDR2 SVGAGI (reference sequence). CDR3 loop: CASKPPRVTDTQYF. The CDR3, as DNA: TGTGCCAGCAAACCCCCACGGGTCACAGATACGCAGTATTTT.

The gene calls are TRBV6-5 and TRBJ1-2; 8 nucleotides align to TRBD1. This CDR3 has 14 residues. Trimming cost V 11 bases and J 7 bases; bases outside gene matches: 15. Germline loops: CDR1 MNHEY, CDR2 SVGAGI. As DNA, the CDR3 is TGTGCCGTAAGGCCGGACAGGGCCTTAGGTGGCTACACCTTC. It encodes CAVRPDRALGGYTF.

This clone was observed a few times. This sequence joins TRBV6-5 and TRBJ2-5, with TRBD1 matching 8 bases. The CDR3 runs to 13 residues. V shed 4 bases and J 7 bases; nucleotides not matched to a gene: 5. Looked up from germline, CDR1 is MNHEY and CDR2 is SVGAGI. CDR3 DNA sequence: TGTGCCAGCAGTTGGACAGGGATTGGGACCCAGTACTTC. Encoded protein: CASSWTGIGTQYF.

In regard to this clone: One junction end disagrees with the germline gene, perhaps due to a read error. The V call is TRBV7-7, the J call TRBJ2-1; 8 nucleotides agree with TRBD2. The CDR3 is 13 amino acids. Germline CDR1 and CDR2: SSHAT and FNYEAQ (reference sequence). CDR3 in amino acids: CASSSGGPNEQFF. Here the CDR3 DNA reads TGTGCTAGCAGCTCGGGGGGGCCAAATGAGCAGTTCTTC.

This sequence joins TRBV18 and TRBJ2-2; no clear D gene. CDR1 and CDR2 (germline): KGHSH, LQKENI. CDR3 length: 11 residues. Trimming took off 5 bases at V and 6 bases at J, with 4 bases between the two ends. The CDR3 reads CASSSSGELFF. The CDR3 DNA follows: TGTGCCAGCTCAAGCTCCGGGGAGCTGTTTTTT.

The V and J genes are TRBV2 and TRBJ2-3; no firm D call. V gave up 0 bases and J gave up 9 bases, with 13 bases separating them. The CDR3 extends over 14 amino acids. Germline V lookup: CDR1 SNHLY, CDR2 FYNNEI. CDR3 coding DNA: TGTGCCAGCAGTGAAGCGCCAGCGCCCCGCACGCAGTATTTT. The encoded protein is CASSEAPAPRTQYF.

V is TRBV6-1 and J is TRBJ1-5; the D gene is possibly TRBD1 (5 bases). Between the trimmed V and J ends, which lost 1 base and 5 bases, there was a span of 18 bases. This CDR3 is built from 17 residues. Germline assignment: CDR1 MNHNS and CDR2 SASEGT. The CDR3 nucleotides read TGTGCCAGCAGTGAAGGAGTCGGACATAAGGGATATCAGCCCCAGCATTTT. It is translated as CASSEGVGHKGYQPQHF.

The rearrangement links TRBV25-1 to TRBJ2-3; TRBD2 is a possible D gene (6 bases). This CDR3 is built from 13 residues. The V gene's germline CDR1 is MGHDK and CDR2 SYGVNS. Trimming cost V 6 bases and J 5 bases, with 12 bases left between them. CDR3 DNA: TGTGCCAGCAGGCCCCACGGGGGAGATACGCAGTATTTT. It is translated as CASRPHGGDTQYF.

This clone is classed as medium-sized. The chain couples TRBV4-1 to TRBJ1-2; D call uncertain. This CDR3 is built from 15 residues. V lost 1 base to trimming and J lost 4 bases, with 13 bases between them. Germline-derived CDR1 and CDR2 are MGHRA and YSYEKL. Here the CDR3 DNA reads TGCGCCAGCAGCCAAGGTCCGCTGGAGCTCTATGGCTACACCTTC. Its protein product is CASSQGPLELYGYTF.

The rearrangement uses TRBV5-1 and TRBJ2-7, with 7 bases that match TRBD1. This CDR3 is built from 13 residues. V gave up 4 bases and J gave up 3 bases; unmatched junction bases: 4. Germline assignment: CDR1 SGHRS and CDR2 YFSETQ. DNA of the CDR3: TGCGCCAGCAGCCGGCAGGGGGACTACGAGCAGTACTTC. It yields the protein CASSRQGDYEQYF. The full variable domain, rest sourced from reference TRBV5-1 and TRBJ2-7, is KAGVTQTPRYLIKTRGQQVTLSCSPISGHRSVSWYQQTPGQGLQFLFEYFSETQRNKGNFPGRFSGRQFSNSRSEMNVSTLELGDSALYLCASSRQGDYEQYFGPGTRLTVT.

The chain recombines TRBV19 with TRBJ2-1, with D possibly being TRBD1 (6 bases). The CDR3 totals 17 residues. Trimming left V 5 bases short and J 1 base short, with 18 bases between. The V gene's germline CDR1 is LNHDA and CDR2 SQIVND (reference sequence). In nucleotides, the CDR3 is TGTGCCAGTAGTCCTCACGCAGGGGCAGGTTCCTACAATGAGCAGTTCTTC. It specifies CASSPHAGAGSYNEQFF.

CDR3 sequence: CASSTPREREQFF. In DNA, the CDR3 is TGTGCCAGCAGCACCCCTCGGGAGCGTGAGCAGTTCTTC. The V call is TRBV11-2, the J call TRBJ2-1; TRBD2 is a possible D gene (6 bases). The CDR3 consists of 13 residues. CDR1 and CDR2 from the germline V gene are SGHAT and FQNNGV. V was cut by 5 bases and J by 9 bases, with 14 bases left in between. The whole variable domain, filled in from reference TRBV11-2 and TRBJ2-1, reads EAGVAQSPRYKIIEKRQSVAFWCNPISGHATLYWYQQILGQGPKLLIQFQNNGVVDDSQLPKDRFSAERLKGVDSTLKIQPAKLEDSAVYLCASSTPREREQFFGPGTRLTVL.

This clone has only a few counts. The chain carries TRBV3-1 (or the pseudogene TRBV3-2) and TRBJ2-7; D gene uncertain. V was cut by 5 bases and J by 6 bases, with 11 bases left in between. The length of the CDR3 is 12 residues. Germline V lookup: CDR1 LGHDT, CDR2 YNNKEL (reference sequence). DNA for the CDR3: TGTGCCAGCAGCAAGTTACACCTCGAGCAGTACTTC. Residues: CASSKLHLEQYF.

This clone was counted a few times. V gene TRBV4-1 combines with J gene TRBJ1-3; TRBD1 agrees at 8 bases. CDR1 is MGHRA and CDR2 is YSYEKL in the germline V gene. V gave up 1 base and J gave up 2 bases; unmatched junction bases: 10. The CDR3 consists of 18 residues. In DNA, the CDR3 is TGCGCCAGCAGCCAAGGTTTCCGGGACAGGCAAGCTGGAAACACCATATATTTT. Protein: CASSQGFRDRQAGNTIYF.

The V gene is TRBV6-4, the J gene TRBJ1-2; unclear D gene. The germline CDR1 and CDR2 sequences are MRHNA and SNTAGT. The CDR3 has 11 amino acids. Trimming took 8 bases from V and 7 from J, leaving 11 bases between them. The CDR3 loop is CASWGSGGYTF. CDR3 coding DNA: TGTGCCAGCTGGGGTAGCGGTGGCTACACCTTC.

The chain recombines TRBV6-5 with TRBJ1-6; no reliable D call. Between the trimmed V and J ends, which lost 2 bases and 7 bases, there was a span of 6 bases. The CDR3 sequence is 13 residues long. Germline values: CDR1 MNHEY, CDR2 SVGAGI. CDR3 region: CASSYDTNSPLHF. The CDR3 coding sequence is TGTGCCAGCAGTTACGACACCAATTCACCCCTCCACTTT.

The V and J genes are TRBV7-9 and TRBJ1-1; 7 bases align to TRBD1. With 1 base clipped from V and 6 bases from J, the junction kept 5 bases outside the gene matches. Germline CDR1 reads SEHNR; CDR2 reads FQNEAQ (reference sequence). The CDR3 covers 14 residues. The CDR3 sequence: CASSLEGAVSEAFF. The CDR3 DNA sequence: TGTGCCAGCAGCTTAGAGGGGGCAGTTTCTGAAGCTTTCTTT.

The chain joins TRBV19 to TRBJ2-3; D is possibly TRBD2 (6 bases). Germline V gene sequence: CDR1 LNHDA, CDR2 SQIVND (reference sequence). The V gene lost 3 bases and the J gene lost 0 bases, with 10 bases spanning the gap. The CDR3 is 15 residues long. CDR3 nucleotides: TGTGCCAGTAGTATTCCGGGAGCCAGCACAGATACGCAGTATTTT. Its protein product is CASSIPGASTDTQYF.

The chain employs TRBV12-5 and TRBJ1-6; D ambiguous. The germline V and J ends were trimmed by 5 bases and 3 bases, with 5 bases remaining between them. Germline values: CDR1 LGHNT, CDR2 FRNRAP. This CDR3 region has 13 residues. CDR3 bases: TGTGCTAGTGGTGACATCTATAATTCACCCCTCCACTTT. It yields the protein CASGDIYNSPLHF.

The V gene is TRBV5-4, the J gene TRBJ1-2, with 10 bases lining up with TRBD1. CDR1 and CDR2 (germline): SGHNT, YYREEE (reference sequence). V gave up 4 bases and J gave up 6 bases; unmatched junction bases: 3. There are 13 residues in the CDR3. This chain's CDR3 is CASSPTGGDGYTF. CDR3 bases: TGTGCCAGCAGCCCGACAGGGGGCGATGGCTACACCTTC.

Only one count was recorded for this clone. Compared with germline, one end of the junction differs, possibly owing to a read error. The chain has TRBV6-5 and TRBJ2-1; D might be TRBD2 (5 bases). The CDR3 is 15 amino acids. Germline V CDR1 and CDR2: MNHEY, SVGAGI. CDR3 loop: CASSYGEISYNEQFF. As DNA, the CDR3 is TGTGCCAGTAGTTACGGGGAGATCTCCTACAATGAGCAGTTCTTC.

The J gene is TRBJ1-6, the V gene TRBV30; the D gene is possibly TRBD1 (6 bases). Germline CDR1 reads GTSNPN; CDR2 reads SVGIG (reference sequence). The CDR3 totals 14 residues. The V and J ends lost 5 bases and 5 bases respectively, with 13 bases between them. DNA for the CDR3: TGTGCCTGGGGGAAGGGGACAAATAATTCACCCCTCCACTTT. It yields the protein CAWGKGTNNSPLHF. The complete variable domain, with remaining parts taken from reference TRBV30 and TRBJ1-6, reads SQTIHQWPATLVQPVGSPLSLECTVEGTSNPNLYWYRQAAGRGLQLLFYSVGIGQISSEVPQNLSASRPQDRQFILSSKKLLLSDSGFYLCAWGKGTNNSPLHFGNGTRLTVT.

The table lists this clone with a few counts. The rearrangement links TRBV25-1 to TRBJ2-7, with 10 bases that match TRBD1. The CDR3 contains 16 residues. Trimming cost V 3 bases and J 2 bases; bases outside gene matches: 7. Germline V gene lookup returns CDR1 MGHDK and CDR2 SYGVNS. The DNA for the CDR3 is TGTGCCAGCAGTGAGGACAGGGGGTTCCAAACCTACGAGCAGTACTTC. This gives the protein CASSEDRGFQTYEQYF.

The chain carries TRBV12-5 and TRBJ1-1; unclear D gene. Germline-derived CDR1 and CDR2 are LGHNT and FRNRAP. The CDR3 loop spans 15 amino acids. The ends were cut back, 1 base at V and 1 base at J, with 10 bases in the middle. For the CDR3, the DNA is TGTGCTAGTGGTTTGGCGGGGTACAAGAACACTGAAGCTTTCTTT. Amino acids: CASGLAGYKNTEAFF.